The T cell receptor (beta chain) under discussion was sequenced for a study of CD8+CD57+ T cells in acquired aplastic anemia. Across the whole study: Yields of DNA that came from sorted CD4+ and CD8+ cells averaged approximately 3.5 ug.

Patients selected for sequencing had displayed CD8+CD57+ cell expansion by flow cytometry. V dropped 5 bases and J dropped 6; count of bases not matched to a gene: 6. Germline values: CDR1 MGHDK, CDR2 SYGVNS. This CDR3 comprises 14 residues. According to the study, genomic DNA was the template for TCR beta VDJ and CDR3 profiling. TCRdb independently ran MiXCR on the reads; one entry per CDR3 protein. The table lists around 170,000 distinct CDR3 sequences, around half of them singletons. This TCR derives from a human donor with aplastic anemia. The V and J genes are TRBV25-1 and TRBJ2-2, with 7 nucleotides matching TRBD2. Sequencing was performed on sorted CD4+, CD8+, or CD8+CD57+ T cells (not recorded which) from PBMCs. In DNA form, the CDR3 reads TGTGCCAGCAGTCCCCCACTAGCGCCCGGGGAGCTGTTTTTT. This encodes CASSPPLAPGELFF.